Listed below are T cell receptor beta chains from one sample, sequenced in a study of shared clonotypes between healthy human individuals. Method: immunoSEQ multiplex PCR; TCRdb's copy keeps in-frame clones and lacks some. The sample contains some 2,000,000 clones, 95% of which appear only once. The specimen sequenced was naive CD4+ T cells sorted from blood. The receptors shown here come from a man between 18 and 35 years old in good health. The CDR3 runs from the conserved cysteine through the conserved F or W. Each record gives: J gene, D gene, clone size, V gene, CDR3 protein, CDR3 DNA. The D gene is left open where the match is weak. Not every row has a clone size; where given, it reads once, few, many or a size class.

TRBJ2-7,NA,NA,TRBV18,CASSPTPGGHSYEQYF,TGTGCCAGCTCACCGACTCCGGGGGGCCACTCCTACGAGCAGTACTTC
TRBJ2-5,NA,NA,TRBV21-1,CASSKSLQWPLRGGSKETQYF,TGTGCCAGCAGCAAATCCCTTCAATGGCCGCTAAGAGGCGGGAGTAAAGAGACCCAGTACTTC
TRBJ2-1,NA,NA,TRBV10-2,CARSKGVYNEQFF,TGCGCCCGCTCGAAGGGCGTCTACAATGAGCAGTTCTTC
TRBJ1-1,NA,NA,TRBV6-5,CASSYSVNTEAFF,TGTGCCAGCAGTTATTCGGTGAACACTGAAGCTTTCTTT
TRBJ2-2,NA,NA,TRBV30,CAWNWQTTTGELFF,TGTGCCTGGAACTGGCAGACAACGACCGGGGAGCTGTTTTTT
TRBJ2-5,TRBD1,NA,TRBV13,CASSGTGKETQYF,TGTGCCAGCAGCGGGACAGGGAAAGAGACCCAGTACTTC
TRBJ1-5,TRBD1,NA,TRBV6-5,CASSTTGGINQPQHF,TGTGCCAGCAGTACGACAGGGGGCATCAATCAGCCCCAGCATTTT
TRBJ1-3,NA,once,TRBV13,CASSAGLLDSGNTIYF,TGTGCCAGCAGCGCCGGACTGCTTGACTCTGGAAACACCATATATTTT
TRBJ2-7,TRBD2,NA,TRBV6-1,CASSDGLAGVSYEQYF,TGTGCCAGCAGTGACGGGCTAGCGGGGGTCTCCTACGAGCAGTACTTC
TRBJ1-5,NA,NA,TRBV6-6,CASSYGTAGEPQHF,TGTGCCAGCAGTTACGGTACAGCAGGAGAGCCCCAGCATTTT
TRBJ2-1,TRBD1,NA,TRBV18,CASSPPGTVGDNEQFF,TGTGCCAGCTCACCCCCCGGGACAGTAGGGGACAATGAGCAGTTCTTC
TRBJ1-6,TRBD1,NA,TRBV4-1,CASSQGRGGGNSPLHF,TGCGCCAGCAGCCAAGGGAGAGGGGGCGGTAATTCACCCCTCCACTTT
TRBJ2-3,NA,NA,TRBV18,CASASRASTDTQYF,TGTGCCAGCGCGTCCAGAGCTAGCACAGATACGCAGTATTTT
TRBJ1-1,TRBD1,NA,TRBV18,CASSPPSRDRNTEAFF,TGTGCCAGCTCACCCCCGTCCCGGGACAGGAACACTGAAGCTTTCTTT
TRBJ2-4,NA,NA,TRBV19,CASSIQSGARGNIQYF,TGTGCCAGTAGTATTCAATCAGGGGCCAGGGGCAACATTCAGTACTTC
TRBJ1-4,NA,NA,TRBV20-1,CSASRVEKLFF,TGCAGTGCTAGTAGAGTCGAAAAACTGTTTTTT
TRBJ1-3,NA,NA,TRBV9,CASSQLGSSGNTIYF,TGTGCCAGCAGCCAGTTAGGCAGCTCTGGAAACACCATATATTTT
TRBJ1-2,NA,NA,TRBV5-1,CASSLGPAQNGYTF,TGCGCCAGCAGCTTGGGACCGGCGCAGAATGGCTACACCTTC
TRBJ2-3,TRBD2,NA,TRBV5-4,CASSLEIAGAHTQYF,TGTGCCAGCAGCTTGGAGATAGCGGGGGCGCATACGCAGTATTTT
TRBJ1-5,NA,NA,TRBV28,CASSLFGYSNQPQHF,TGTGCCAGCAGTTTGTTCGGGTATAGCAATCAGCCCCAGCATTTT
TRBJ2-7,NA,NA,TRBV7-9,CASSFLHSYEQYF,TGTGCCAGCAGCTTCTTGCACTCCTACGAGCAGTACTTC
TRBJ2-7,NA,NA,TRBV5-1,CASSLDLPYEQYF,TGCGCCAGCAGCTTGGATCTCCCCTACGAGCAGTACTTC
TRBJ1-3,TRBD1,NA,TRBV7-9,CASSLGQSSGNTIYF,TGTGCCAGCAGCTTGGGACAGTCGTCTGGAAACACCATATATTTT
TRBJ1-1,TRBD1,NA,TRBV5-1,CASSKGASEAFF,TGCGCCAGCAGTAAGGGGGCCTCTGAAGCTTTCTTT
TRBJ2-5,TRBD1,NA,TRBV7-9,CASSLRGTGVETQYF,TGTGCCAGCAGCCTACGCGGGACAGGGGTAGAGACCCAGTACTTC
TRBJ1-6,NA,NA,TRBV28,CASSSPLGTYNSPLHF,TGTGCCAGCAGCTCTCCTCTAGGCACCTATAATTCACCCCTCCACTTT
TRBJ1-2,TRBD1,NA,TRBV6-1,CASSEKGQIYGYTF,TGTGCCAGCAGTGAAAAGGGACAGATCTATGGCTACACCTTC
TRBJ1-2,NA,NA,TRBV25-1,CASSEAGGGNYGYTF,TGTGCCAGCAGTGAAGCTGGAGGGGGGAATTATGGCTACACCTTC
TRBJ2-7,NA,NA,TRBV7-7,CASSRTYEQYF,TGTGCTAGCAGCCGTACCTACGAGCAGTACTTC
TRBJ2-4,TRBD1,NA,TRBV7-9,CASSLGQGHKNIQYF,TGTGCCAGCAGCTTAGGACAGGGCCATAAAAACATTCAGTACTTC
TRBJ2-7,TRBD1,NA,TRBV30,CAWRGGTGRPEQYF,TGTGCCTGGAGGGGAGGGACAGGGAGGCCTGAGCAGTACTTC
TRBJ2-7,TRBD1,NA,TRBV4-1,CASSQGTGYEQYF,TGCGCCAGCAGCCAGGGGACAGGCTACGAGCAGTACTTC
TRBJ1-5,NA,once,TRBV5-7,CASGGGNQPQHF,TGTGCGTCCGGGGGCGGTAATCAGCCCCAGCATTTT
TRBJ2-3,NA,NA,TRBV5-1,CASSSPTDTQYF,TGCGCCAGCAGCTCCCCAACAGATACGCAGTATTTT
TRBJ1-5,NA,NA,TRBV7-9,CASSRGTNQPQHF,TGTGCCAGCTCAAGGGGGACCAATCAGCCCCAGCATTTT
TRBJ1-1,NA,NA,TRBV7-2,CASSLAPWGNTEAFF,TGTGCCAGCAGCTTAGCGCCTTGGGGGAACACTGAAGCTTTCTTT
TRBJ1-2,NA,NA,TRBV11-2,CASRQGFNYGYTF,TGTGCCAGCAGACAGGGCTTTAACTATGGCTACACCTTC
TRBJ1-2,TRBD1,NA,TRBV2,CASSGQGYYGYTF,TGTGCCAGCAGTGGACAGGGGTATTATGGCTACACCTTC
TRBJ2-1,TRBD1,NA,TRBV5-1,CASSSRGGRGNEQFF,TGCGCCAGCAGCTCCCGAGGGGGCCGGGGCAATGAGCAGTTCTTC
TRBJ1-6,NA,NA,TRBV11-1,CASSFALDRRNNSPLHF,TGTGCCAGCAGCTTCGCGTTAGACAGGAGAAATAATTCACCCCTCCACTTT
TRBJ2-5,TRBD1,NA,TRBV7-2,CASSHGQGQETQYF,TGTGCCAGCAGCCACGGACAGGGCCAAGAGACCCAGTACTTC
TRBJ2-1,NA,once,TRBV10-1,CASSEKQLSPHEQFF,TGCGCCAGCAGTGAGAAGCAATTGAGCCCACATGAGCAGTTCTTC
TRBJ1-1,TRBD1,NA,TRBV28,CASSLSPWTGERTEAFF,TGTGCCAGCAGTTTATCCCCCTGGACAGGGGAGAGGACTGAAGCTTTCTTT
TRBJ2-4,NA,NA,TRBV19,CASREESWGIQYF,TGTGCCAGTAGAGAGGAATCCTGGGGCATTCAGTACTTC
TRBJ1-5,NA,once,TRBV19,CASNLGQNQPQHF,TGTGCCAGTAATCTCGGACAAAATCAGCCCCAGCATTTT
TRBJ2-3,TRBD2,NA,TRBV27,CASRLATLSSTDTQYF,TGTGCCAGCAGACTAGCGACCCTTTCTAGCACAGATACGCAGTATTTT